A single sample is the source of the 15 T cell receptor beta chains below, sequenced in a study of cytomegalovirus exposure and HLA in healthy donors. PCR involved 60 Vbeta and 13 Jbeta primers. Repertoires were generated with immunoSEQ multiplex PCR, while TCRdb's copy carries only in-frame clones and drops some. This sample yields 100,000 or so clones, of which about 81% are seen a single time; 2% to 2.5% belongs to the top ten. Sequenced sample: PBMCs. These TCRs come from a man younger than 45 in good health and CMV-seronegative.

The rearrangement uses TRBV29-1 and TRBJ1-2; perhaps TRBD1 as D (5 bases). The CDR3 has 11 amino acids. Trimming removed 1 base at V and 7 bases at J, with 7 bases between. The germline V gene has CDR1 SQVTM and CDR2 ANQGSEA. DNA of the CDR3: TGCAGCGTTGAAGGGGGCTCTGGCTACACCTTC. It encodes CSVEGGSGYTF.

The V call is TRBV5-1, the J call TRBJ2-2; D may be TRBD1 (6 bases). Per the germline V gene, CDR1 is SGHRS and CDR2 is YFSETQ. CDR3 size: 16 residues. V shed 7 bases and J shed 4 bases, with 20 bases lying between them. CDR3 in amino acids: CASSLGAGTSTGELFF. The CDR3 coding sequence is TGCGCCAGCTCCTTGGGGGCGGGTACGAGCACCGGGGAGCTGTTTTTT.

This clone was recorded a few times. The J gene is TRBJ2-7, the V gene TRBV5-1; D may be TRBD2 (6 bases). The germline V gene encodes CDR1 SGHRS and CDR2 YFSETQ. V was trimmed by 1 base and J by 6 bases, leaving 17 bases between them. This CDR3 spans 15 amino acids. CDR3 in DNA: TGCGCCAGCAGCTTGTTAGGCCAGGGTAGCGGCGAGCAGTACTTC. As protein: CASSLLGQGSGEQYF.

The V and J genes are TRBV14 and TRBJ2-7; D gene unclear. Germline assignment: CDR1 SGHDN and CDR2 FVKESK. This CDR3 contains 14 residues. Trimming stripped 1 base from V and 0 bases from J, with 7 bases between. The DNA for the CDR3 is TGTGCCAGCAGCCAAGCGCCTACCTCCTACGAGCAGTACTTC. Translated: CASSQAPTSYEQYF.

This chain connects TRBV11-2 to TRBJ2-1, with 14 bases aligning to TRBD2. Germline V gene data show CDR1 as SGHAT and CDR2 as FQNNGV. The CDR3 loop spans 15 amino acids. The junction had 4 bases not matched to a gene; V was cut back by 5 bases and J by 7 bases. CDR3 nucleotide sequence: TGTGCCAGCAGCCCCCGGACTAGCGGGGGGAATGAGCAGTTCTTC. Translation gives CASSPRTSGGNEQFF.

This clone was observed a few times. This rearrangement joins TRBV5-4 to TRBJ1-5; TRBD1 matches at 10 bases. Germline V CDR1 and CDR2: SGHNT, YYREEE (reference sequence). V lost 0 bases, J lost 7 bases, and 4 bases stayed unmatched. The CDR3 is made up of 15 amino acids. Written as DNA, the CDR3 is TGTGCCAGCAGCTTGGGGACAGGGGGAGGGCAGCCCCAGCATTTT. Its protein is CASSLGTGGGQPQHF.

The CDR3 protein is CASSSRREGRETQYF. In nucleotides, the CDR3 is TGTGCCAGCAGCTCACGTCGGGAGGGACGGGAGACCCAGTACTTC. The chain couples TRBV5-4 to TRBJ2-5; 8 nucleotides match TRBD2. The junction had 9 bases not matched to a gene; V was cut back by 3 bases and J by 5 bases. The germline CDR1 and CDR2 sequences are SGHNT and YYREEE (reference sequence). The CDR3 runs to 15 residues.

The chain is built from TRBV7-2 and TRBJ2-2; 7 bases are a match to TRBD2. The CDR3 runs to 16 residues. V shed 1 base, J shed 8 bases, and the junction held 10 bases outside the gene matches. Germline V gene lookup returns CDR1 SGHTA and CDR2 FQGNSA. The CDR3 spells CASSLDGVVAGGELFF. In nucleotides, the CDR3 is TGTGCCAGCAGCTTAGACGGTGTGGTAGCGGGTGGGGAGCTGTTTTTT.

The rearrangement links TRBV7-9 to TRBJ2-7; 11 bases align to TRBD1. With V trimmed by 7 bases and J by 3 bases, 2 bases remained unmatched. The germline gives CDR1 SEHNR, CDR2 FQNEAQ (reference sequence). The CDR3 totals 13 residues. The CDR3 loop reads CASTGQGDYEQYF. The DNA for the CDR3 is TGTGCCAGCACGGGACAGGGGGACTACGAGCAGTACTTC.

The chain employs TRBV27 and TRBJ2-1; 11 bases align to TRBD2. CDR3 size: 15 residues. Losses at the gene ends were 6 bases for V and 7 bases for J; bases not matched to a gene: 8. Germline values: CDR1 MNHEY, CDR2 SMNVEV (reference sequence). The CDR3 DNA follows: TGTGCCAGCAGACGAGGGACTAGCGGAGGTAATGAGCAGTTCTTC. Translation: CASRRGTSGGNEQFF.

The rearrangement links TRBV6-5 to TRBJ1-2; 8 bases are shared with TRBD1. The CDR3 is made up of 14 amino acids. From germline, CDR1 is MNHEY and CDR2 SVGAGI. V trimming: 6 bases; J trimming: 10 bases; junction bases outside the gene matches: 13. The CDR3 region has the DNA TGTGCCAGCAGCTACGGACAGGGCTCCTTATCCTACACCTTC. Its translation: CASSYGQGSLSYTF.

CDR3 sequence (DNA): TGTGCCAGCAAGCGGACTAGCGGCGACTACGAGCAGTACTTC. Its translation is CASKRTSGDYEQYF. V usage is TRBV6-5 and J usage is TRBJ2-7; 10 nucleotides match TRBD2. CDR3 size: 14 residues. Germline V CDR1 and CDR2: MNHEY, SVGAGI. The ends lost 7 bases at V and 3 bases at J; junction bases unmatched: 6.

This clone appeared a single time. The chain carries TRBV5-1 and TRBJ2-3, with no clear D. Trimming removed 1 base from V and 2 bases from J, with 5 bases in between. The CDR3 covers 13 residues. The V gene's germline CDR1 is SGHRS and CDR2 YFSETQ. The CDR3 spells CASSLQITDTQYF. The CDR3 region has the DNA TGCGCCAGCAGCTTGCAGATCACAGATACGCAGTATTTT. The full variable domain, completed using reference TRBV5-1 and TRBJ2-3, is KAGVTQTPRYLIKTRGQQVTLSCSPISGHRSVSWYQQTPGQGLQFLFEYFSETQRNKGNFPGRFSGRQFSNSRSEMNVSTLELGDSALYLCASSLQITDTQYFGPGTRLTVL.

The rearrangement joins TRBV28 to TRBJ1-2; 7 bases line up with TRBD1. The CDR3 loop spans 10 amino acids. Germline V gene data show CDR1 as MDHEN and CDR2 as SYDVKM. Losses at the gene ends were 10 bases for V and 8 bases for J; bases not matched to a gene: 4. CDR3 protein: CATTGEGYTF. DNA of the CDR3: TGTGCCACCACAGGGGAGGGCTACACCTTC.

The rearrangement links TRBV4-1 to TRBJ1-4; the match to TRBD1 covers 9 bases. The CDR3 runs 15 residues. The germline V gene encodes CDR1 MGHRA and CDR2 YSYEKL. V was pared by 4 bases and J by 8 bases, with 8 bases of the junction left unmatched. The CDR3 sequence is CASSPRTGVGEKLFF. The CDR3 nucleotides read TGCGCCAGCAGCCCGAGGACAGGGGTCGGAGAAAAACTGTTTTTT.